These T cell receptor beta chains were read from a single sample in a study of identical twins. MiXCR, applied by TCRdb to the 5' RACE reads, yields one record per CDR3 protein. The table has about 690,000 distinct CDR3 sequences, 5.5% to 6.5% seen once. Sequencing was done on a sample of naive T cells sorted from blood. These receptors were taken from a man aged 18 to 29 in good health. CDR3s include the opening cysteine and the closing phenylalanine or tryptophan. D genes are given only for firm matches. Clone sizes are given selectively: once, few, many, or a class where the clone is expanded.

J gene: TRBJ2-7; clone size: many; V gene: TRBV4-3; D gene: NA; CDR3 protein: CASSQYTSYEQYF; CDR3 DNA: TGCGCCAGCAGCCAATATACGTCCTACGAGCAGTACTTC
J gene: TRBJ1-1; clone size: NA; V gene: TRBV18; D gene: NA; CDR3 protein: CASSTQGRMNTEAFF; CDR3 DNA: TGTGCCAGCTCAACGCAGGGGCGCATGAACACTGAAGCTTTCTTT
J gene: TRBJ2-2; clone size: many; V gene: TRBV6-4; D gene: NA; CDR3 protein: CASSELPGTGELFF; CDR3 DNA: TGTGCCAGCAGTGAACTACCCGGCACCGGGGAGCTGTTTTTT
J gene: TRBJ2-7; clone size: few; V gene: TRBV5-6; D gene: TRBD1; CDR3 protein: CASSLPDRTYEQYF; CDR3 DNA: TGTGCCAGCAGCTTGCCGGACAGGACCTACGAGCAGTACTTC
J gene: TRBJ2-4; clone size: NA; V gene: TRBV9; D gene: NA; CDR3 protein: CASSPVGELAKNIQYF; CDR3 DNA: TGTGCCAGCAGCCCGGTCGGGGAGCTAGCCAAAAACATTCAGTACTTC
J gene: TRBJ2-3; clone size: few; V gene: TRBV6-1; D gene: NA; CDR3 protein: CASSKTSGRNTQYF; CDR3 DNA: TGTGCCAGCAGTAAAACCTCAGGGAGAAATACGCAGTATTTT
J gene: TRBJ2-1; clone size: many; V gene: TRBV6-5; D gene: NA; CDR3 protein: CASSYRDLIPPNEQFF; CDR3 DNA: TGTGCCAGCAGTTACCGGGACCTAATACCTCCCAATGAGCAGTTCTTC
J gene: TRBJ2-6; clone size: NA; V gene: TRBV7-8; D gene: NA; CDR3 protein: CASSPGRVLANVLTF; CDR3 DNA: TGTGCCAGCAGCCCCGGCAGGGTCCTGGCCAACGTCCTGACTTTC
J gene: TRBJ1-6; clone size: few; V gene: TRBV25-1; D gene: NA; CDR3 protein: CASSDETGRSNSPLHF; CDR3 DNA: TGTGCCAGCAGTGATGAAACAGGGAGAAGTAACTCACCCCTCCACTTT
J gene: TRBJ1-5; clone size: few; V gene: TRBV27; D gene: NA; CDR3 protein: CASSPVPRGPGQPQHF; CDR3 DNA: TGTGCCAGCAGTCCAGTCCCCCGGGGGCCGGGTCAGCCCCAGCATTTT
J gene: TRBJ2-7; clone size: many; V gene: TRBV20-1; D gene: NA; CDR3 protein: CSARDLASRWGEQYF; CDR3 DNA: TGCAGTGCTAGAGATCTAGCTAGCCGGTGGGGCGAGCAGTACTTC
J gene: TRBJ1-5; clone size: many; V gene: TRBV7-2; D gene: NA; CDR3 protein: CASSLWERAQPQHF; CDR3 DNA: TGTGCCAGCAGCCTATGGGAGCGGGCTCAGCCCCAGCATTTT
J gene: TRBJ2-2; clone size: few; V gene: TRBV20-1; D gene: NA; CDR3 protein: CSAHISTGELFF; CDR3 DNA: TGCAGTGCTCATATAAGCACCGGGGAGCTGTTTTTT
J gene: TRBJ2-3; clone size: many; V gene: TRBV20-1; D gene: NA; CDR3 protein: CSARDRDISTDTQYF; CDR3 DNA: TGCAGTGCTAGAGACCGGGACATATCCACAGATACGCAGTATTTT
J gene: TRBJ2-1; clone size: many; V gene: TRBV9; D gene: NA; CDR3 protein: CASSATGTRYNEQFF; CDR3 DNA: TGTGCCAGCAGCGCAACCGGGACGAGATACAATGAGCAGTTCTTC
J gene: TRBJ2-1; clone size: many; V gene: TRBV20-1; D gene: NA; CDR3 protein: CSALHTPYNEQFF; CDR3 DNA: TGCAGTGCCCTTCACACCCCCTACAATGAGCAGTTCTTC
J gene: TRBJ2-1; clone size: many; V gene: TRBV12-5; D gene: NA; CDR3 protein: CASGLQPSRGGYNEQFF; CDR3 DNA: TGTGCTAGTGGTTTGCAACCCAGTCGGGGTGGATACAATGAGCAGTTCTTC
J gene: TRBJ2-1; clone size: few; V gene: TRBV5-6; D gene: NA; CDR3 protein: CASSLWGTNEQFF; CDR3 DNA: TGTGCCAGCAGCCTGTGGGGTACCAATGAGCAGTTCTTC
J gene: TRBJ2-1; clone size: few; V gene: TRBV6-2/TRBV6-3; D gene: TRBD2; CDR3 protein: CASSHGDYAFSYNEQFF; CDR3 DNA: TGTGCCAGCAGCCACGGGGACTACGCATTTTCCTACAATGAGCAGTTCTTC
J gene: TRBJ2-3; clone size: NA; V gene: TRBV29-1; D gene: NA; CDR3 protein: CSVQGGTDTQYF; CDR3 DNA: TGCAGCGTTCAGGGGGGGACAGATACGCAGTATTTT
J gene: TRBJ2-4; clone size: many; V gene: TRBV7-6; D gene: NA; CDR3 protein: CASSFEQRANGTGLAKNIQYF; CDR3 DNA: TGTGCCAGCAGCTTTGAACAGCGGGCGAACGGAACGGGGTTAGCCAAAAACATTCAGTACTTC
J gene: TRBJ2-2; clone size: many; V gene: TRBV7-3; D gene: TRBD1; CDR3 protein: CASSPKGQGDTGELFF; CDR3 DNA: TGTGCCAGCAGCCCAAAGGGGCAGGGGGACACCGGGGAGCTGTTTTTT
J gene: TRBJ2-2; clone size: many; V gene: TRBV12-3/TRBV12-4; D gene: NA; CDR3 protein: CAITTPGNTGELFF; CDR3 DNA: TGTGCCATCACCACGCCGGGGAACACCGGGGAGCTGTTTTTT
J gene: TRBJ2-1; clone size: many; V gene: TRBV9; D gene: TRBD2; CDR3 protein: CASSGGTGLAGGGNEQFF; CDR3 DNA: TGTGCCAGCAGCGGAGGAACCGGACTAGCGGGAGGAGGCAATGAGCAGTTCTTC
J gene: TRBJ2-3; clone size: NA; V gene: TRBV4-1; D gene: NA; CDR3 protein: CASSQESEADTQYF; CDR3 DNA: TGCGCCAGCAGCCAAGAGAGCGAGGCAGATACGCAGTATTTT
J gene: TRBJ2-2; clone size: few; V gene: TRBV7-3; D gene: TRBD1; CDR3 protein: CASSPTGGDTGELFF; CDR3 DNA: TGTGCCAGCAGCCCGACAGGGGGGGACACCGGGGAGCTGTTTTTT
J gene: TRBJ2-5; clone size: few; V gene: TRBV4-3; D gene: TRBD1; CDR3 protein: CASSQDRQGWETQYF; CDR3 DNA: TGCGCCAGCAGCCAAGACCGACAGGGGTGGGAGACCCAGTACTTC
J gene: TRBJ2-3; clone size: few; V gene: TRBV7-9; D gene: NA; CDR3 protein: CAAKTWTDTQYF; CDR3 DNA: TGTGCCGCCAAGACTTGGACAGATACGCAGTATTTT
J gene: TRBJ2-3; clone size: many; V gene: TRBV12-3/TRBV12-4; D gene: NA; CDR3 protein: CASSFRAGKTDTQYF; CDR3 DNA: TGTGCCAGCAGTTTTCGCGCGGGAAAGACAGATACGCAGTATTTT
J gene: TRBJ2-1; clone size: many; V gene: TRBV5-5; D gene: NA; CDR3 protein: CASSWGMKQGDEQFF; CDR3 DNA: TGTGCCAGCAGCTGGGGAATGAAACAGGGAGATGAGCAGTTCTTC
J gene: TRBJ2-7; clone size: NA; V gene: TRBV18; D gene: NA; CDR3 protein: CASSPVDNGMSEQYF; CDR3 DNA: TGTGCCAGCTCACCCGTGGACAACGGTATGAGCGAGCAGTACTTC
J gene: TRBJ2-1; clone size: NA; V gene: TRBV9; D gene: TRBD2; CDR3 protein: CASSTPGTSDNEQFF; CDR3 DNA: TGTGCCAGCAGCACCCCCGGGACTAGCGATAATGAGCAGTTCTTC
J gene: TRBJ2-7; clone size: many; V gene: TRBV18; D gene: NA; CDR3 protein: CASTSDIPYEQYF; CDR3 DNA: TGTGCCAGCACATCCGACATTCCCTACGAGCAGTACTTC
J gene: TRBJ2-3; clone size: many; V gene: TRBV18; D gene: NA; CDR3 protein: CASSPPLGNTDTQYF; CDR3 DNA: TGTGCCAGCTCACCACCTTTGGGGAACACAGATACGCAGTATTTT
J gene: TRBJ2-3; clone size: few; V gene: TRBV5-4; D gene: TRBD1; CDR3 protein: CASSFPYAAPGQGSTDTQYF; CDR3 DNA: TGTGCCAGCAGCTTTCCATATGCAGCTCCGGGACAGGGGAGCACAGATACGCAGTATTTT
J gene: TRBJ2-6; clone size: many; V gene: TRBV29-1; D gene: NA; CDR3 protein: CSVEGSTSSGANVLTF; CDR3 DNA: TGCAGCGTTGAGGGCAGCACTAGCTCTGGGGCCAACGTCCTGACTTTC
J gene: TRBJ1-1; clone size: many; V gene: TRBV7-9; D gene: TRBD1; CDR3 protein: CASSWDSGNTEAFF; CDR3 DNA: TGTGCCAGCAGCTGGGACAGCGGGAACACTGAAGCTTTCTTT
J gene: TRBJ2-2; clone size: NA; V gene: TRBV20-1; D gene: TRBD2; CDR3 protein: CSAPIAGVGTGELFF; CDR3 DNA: TGCAGTGCTCCCATAGCGGGAGTAGGGACCGGGGAGCTGTTTTTT
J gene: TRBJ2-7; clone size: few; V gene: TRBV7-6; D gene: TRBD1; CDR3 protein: CASSLPECGQDKSYEQYF; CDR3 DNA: TGTGCCAGCAGCTTACCGGAGTGTGGACAGGATAAGTCCTACGAGCAGTACTTC
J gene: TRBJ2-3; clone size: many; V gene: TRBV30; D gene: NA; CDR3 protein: CALVSGTDTQYF; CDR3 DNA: TGTGCCTTGGTGAGCGGCACAGATACGCAGTATTTT
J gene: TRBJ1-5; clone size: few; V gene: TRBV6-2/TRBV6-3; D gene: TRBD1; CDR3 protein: CASSVITGTDSNQPQHF; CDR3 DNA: TGTGCCAGCAGTGTCATTACTGGGACAGATAGCAATCAGCCCCAGCATTTT